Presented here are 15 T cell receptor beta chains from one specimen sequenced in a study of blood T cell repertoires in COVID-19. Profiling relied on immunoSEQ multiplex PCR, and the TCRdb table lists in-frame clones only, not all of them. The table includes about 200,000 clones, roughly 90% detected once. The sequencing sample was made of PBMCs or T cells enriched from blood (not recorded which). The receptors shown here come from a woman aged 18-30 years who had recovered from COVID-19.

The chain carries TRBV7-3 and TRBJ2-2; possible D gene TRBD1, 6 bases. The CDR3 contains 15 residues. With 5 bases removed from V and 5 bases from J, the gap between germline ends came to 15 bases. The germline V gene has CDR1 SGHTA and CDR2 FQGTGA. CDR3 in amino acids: CASSLGQSSTGELFF. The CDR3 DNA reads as TGTGCCAGCAGCCTCGGACAGAGTAGTACCGGGGAGCTGTTTTTT.

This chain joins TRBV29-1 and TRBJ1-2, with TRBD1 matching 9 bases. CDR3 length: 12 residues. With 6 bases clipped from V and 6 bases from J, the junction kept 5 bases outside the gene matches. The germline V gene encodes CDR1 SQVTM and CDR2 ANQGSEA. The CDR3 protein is CSVLQGADGYTF. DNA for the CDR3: TGCAGCGTCCTACAGGGGGCAGATGGCTACACCTTC. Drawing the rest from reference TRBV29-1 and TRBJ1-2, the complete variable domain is SAVISQKPSRDICQRGTSLTIQCQVDSQVTMMFWYRQQPGQSLTLIATANQGSEATYESGFVIDKFPISRPNLTFSTLTVSNMSPEDSSIYLCSVLQGADGYTFGSGTRLTVV.

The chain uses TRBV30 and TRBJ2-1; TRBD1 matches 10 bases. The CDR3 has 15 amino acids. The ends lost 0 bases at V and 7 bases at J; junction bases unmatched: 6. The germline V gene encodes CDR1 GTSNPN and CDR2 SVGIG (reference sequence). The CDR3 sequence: CAWSVAGQGKNEQFF. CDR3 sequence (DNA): TGTGCCTGGAGTGTTGCGGGACAGGGGAAGAATGAGCAGTTCTTC. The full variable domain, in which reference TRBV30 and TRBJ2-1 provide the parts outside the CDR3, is SQTIHQWPATLVQPVGSPLSLECTVEGTSNPNLYWYRQAAGRGLQLLFYSVGIGQISSEVPQNLSASRPQDRQFILSSKKLLLSDSGFYLCAWSVAGQGKNEQFFGPGTRLTVL.

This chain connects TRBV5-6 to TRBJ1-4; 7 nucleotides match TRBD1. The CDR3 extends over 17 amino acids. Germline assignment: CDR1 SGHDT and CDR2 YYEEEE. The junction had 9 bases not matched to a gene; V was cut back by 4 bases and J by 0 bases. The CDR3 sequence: CASSQRSGTATNEKLFF. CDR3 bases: TGTGCCAGCAGCCAAAGAAGTGGGACAGCAACTAATGAAAAACTGTTTTTT.

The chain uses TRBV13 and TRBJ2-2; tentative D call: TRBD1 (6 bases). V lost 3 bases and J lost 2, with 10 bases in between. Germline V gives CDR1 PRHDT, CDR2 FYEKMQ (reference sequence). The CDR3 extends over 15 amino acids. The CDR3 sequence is CASSFGRGNTGELFF. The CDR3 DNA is TGTGCCAGCAGCTTCGGCAGGGGAAACACCGGGGAGCTGTTTTTT. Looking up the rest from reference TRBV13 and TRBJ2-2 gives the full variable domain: AAGVIQSPRHLIKEKRETATLKCYPIPRHDTVYWYQQGPGQDPQFLISFYEKMQSDKGSIPDRFSAQQFSDYHSELNMSSLELGDSALYFCASSFGRGNTGELFFGEGSRLTVL.

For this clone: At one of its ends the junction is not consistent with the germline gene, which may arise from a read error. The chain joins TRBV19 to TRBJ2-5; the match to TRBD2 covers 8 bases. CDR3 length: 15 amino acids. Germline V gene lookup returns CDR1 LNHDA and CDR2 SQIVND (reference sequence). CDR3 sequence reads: CANSMVTGGRETQYF. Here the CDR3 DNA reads TGTGCCAATAGTATGGTTACGGGGGGGCGGGAGACCCAGTACTTC. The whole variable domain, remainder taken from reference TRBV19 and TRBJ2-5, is DGGITQSPKYLFRKEGQNVTLSCEQNLNHDAMYWYRQDPGQGLRLIYYSQIVNDFQKGDIAEGYSVSREKKESFPLTVTSAQKNPTAFYLCANSMVTGGRETQYFGPGTRLLVL.

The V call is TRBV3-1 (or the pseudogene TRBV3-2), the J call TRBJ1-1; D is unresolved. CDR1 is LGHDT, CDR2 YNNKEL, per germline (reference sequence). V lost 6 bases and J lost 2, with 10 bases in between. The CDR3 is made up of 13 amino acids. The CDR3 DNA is TGTGCCAGCAGACGAGGAGGTAACACTGAAGCTTTCTTT. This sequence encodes CASRRGGNTEAFF.

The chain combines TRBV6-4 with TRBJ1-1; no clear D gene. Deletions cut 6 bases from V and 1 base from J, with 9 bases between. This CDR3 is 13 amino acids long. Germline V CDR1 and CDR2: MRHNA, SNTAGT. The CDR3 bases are TGTGCCAGCAGCTCAACTCCGAACACTGAAGCTTTCTTT. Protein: CASSSTPNTEAFF.

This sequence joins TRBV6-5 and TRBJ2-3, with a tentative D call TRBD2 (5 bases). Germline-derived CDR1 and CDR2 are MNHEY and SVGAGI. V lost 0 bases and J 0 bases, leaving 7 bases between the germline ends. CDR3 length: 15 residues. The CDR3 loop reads CASSYSWTSTDTQYF. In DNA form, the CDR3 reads TGTGCCAGCAGTTACTCGTGGACTAGCACAGATACGCAGTATTTT.

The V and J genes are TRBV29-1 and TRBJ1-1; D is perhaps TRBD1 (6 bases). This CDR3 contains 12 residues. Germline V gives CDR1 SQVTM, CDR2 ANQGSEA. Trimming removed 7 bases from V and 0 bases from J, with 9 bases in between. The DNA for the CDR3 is TGCAGCGCCAGACAGGTGAACACTGAAGCTTTCTTT. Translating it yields CSARQVNTEAFF.

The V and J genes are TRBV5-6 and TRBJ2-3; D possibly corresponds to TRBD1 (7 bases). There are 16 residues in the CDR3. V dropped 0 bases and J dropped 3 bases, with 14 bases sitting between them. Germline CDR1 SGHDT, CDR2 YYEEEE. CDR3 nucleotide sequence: TGTGCCAGCAGCTTGGCCGCGGCAGGGGGGACAGATACGCAGTATTTT. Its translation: CASSLAAAGGTDTQYF.

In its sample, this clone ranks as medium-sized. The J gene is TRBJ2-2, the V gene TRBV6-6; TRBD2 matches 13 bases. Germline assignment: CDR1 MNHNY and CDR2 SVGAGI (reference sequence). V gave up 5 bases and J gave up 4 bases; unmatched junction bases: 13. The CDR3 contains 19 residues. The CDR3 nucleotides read TGTGCCAGCAGTCTCGGACTAGCGGGGGCCTTTTTTACCACCGGGGAGCTGTTTTTT. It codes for CASSLGLAGAFFTTGELFF.

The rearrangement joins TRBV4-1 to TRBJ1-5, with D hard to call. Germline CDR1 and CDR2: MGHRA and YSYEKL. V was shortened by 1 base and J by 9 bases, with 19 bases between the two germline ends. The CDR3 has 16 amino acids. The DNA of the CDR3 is TGCGCCAGCAGCCAAGGCGCGAAGGAGTCCGGGTGGCCCCAGCATTTT. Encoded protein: CASSQGAKESGWPQHF.

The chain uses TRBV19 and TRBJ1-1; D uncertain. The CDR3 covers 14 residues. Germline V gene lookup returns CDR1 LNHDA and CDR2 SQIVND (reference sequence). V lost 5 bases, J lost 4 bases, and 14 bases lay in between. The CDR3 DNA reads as TGTGCCAGTAGTCTGACGGAGGGAGGCACTGAAGCTTTCTTT. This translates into CASSLTEGGTEAFF.

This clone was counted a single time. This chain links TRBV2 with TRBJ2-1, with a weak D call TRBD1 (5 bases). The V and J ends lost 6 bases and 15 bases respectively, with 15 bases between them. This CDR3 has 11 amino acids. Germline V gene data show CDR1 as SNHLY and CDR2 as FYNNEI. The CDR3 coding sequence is TGTGCCAGCAGGGGGCAGCAGCGTGGGTTCTTC. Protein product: CASRGQQRGFF.